This passage covers 15 T cell receptor beta chains from one sample sequenced in a study of CD8+ T cells in alopecia areata (dated by TCRdb to 2017 to 2018). The library relied on the immunoSEQ multiplex PCR assay. RNA was extracted from all samples and reverse transcribed into cDNA, which served as template for TCR sequencing. In TCRdb, the immuneACCESS table is reduced to in-frame sequences with V and J assigned. These tables do not hold every clone; where another copy was compared, an unresolved V gene accounts for under half, and the others remain unexplained. The sample records about 210,000 clones, over 60% of which are singletons. The ten largest clones represent roughly 4.2% of the sample. The time point label of this sample denotes: more than three weeks on oral tofacitinib. According to the study, the label for this sample's treatment or condition signals: oral pan-JAK inhibitor, 5-10 mg twice daily.

The sequenced sample was CD4+ T cells sorted from blood, obtained at week 4, from a patient treated with tofacitinib. Receptor source: a human donor with alopecia areata.

The V and J genes are TRBV9 and TRBJ1-1; TRBD1 aligns across 8 bases. The germline gives CDR1 SGDLS, CDR2 YYNGEE. J lost 2 bases, V lost 0 bases, and 9 bases had no gene match. The CDR3 extends over 17 amino acids. CDR3 bases: TGTGCCAGCAGCGTAGGTCCCTCGACAGGGGCAAACACTGAAGCTTTCTTT. Protein: CASSVGPSTGANTEAFF.

This clone was picked up a small number of times. DNA of the CDR3: TGTGCCAGCAGCTCGGGACAGGGTGATGGCTACACCTTC. Translated: CASSSGQGDGYTF. The rearrangement joins TRBV7-9 to TRBJ1-2; 9 nucleotides align to TRBD1. This CDR3 contains 13 residues. V trimming: 4 bases; J trimming: 6 bases; junction bases outside the gene matches: 3. CDR1 SEHNR and CDR2 FQNEAQ come from the germline V gene (reference sequence).

There are a few counts of this clone. Compared with germline, one end of the junction differs, possibly owing to a read error. This chain connects TRBV7-7 to TRBJ2-5; no reliable D call. CDR1 SSHAT and CDR2 FNYEAQ come from the germline V gene (reference sequence). The CDR3 length is 14 residues. CDR3 loop: CASSRNALQETQYF. In nucleotides, the CDR3 is TGTGCTAGCAGCCGCAACGCCCTCCAAGAGACCCAGTACTTC.

This chain uses TRBV29-1 with TRBJ1-3; D not certain. The V end lost 7 bases, the J end lost 0 bases, and 10 bases lay between the germline ends. Germline assignment: CDR1 SQVTM and CDR2 ANQGSEA. This CDR3 region has 13 residues. The DNA of the CDR3 is TGCAGCGCCGGAGGTCTCTCTGGAAACACCATATATTTT. Translating gives CSAGGLSGNTIYF.

This clone has only a few counts. V gene TRBV7-9 combines with J gene TRBJ2-2; possible D gene TRBD1, 5 bases. Trimming left V 6 bases short and J 1 base short, with 12 bases between. Per germline, CDR1 SEHNR and CDR2 FQNEAQ (reference sequence). This CDR3 is built from 15 residues. The DNA of the CDR3 is TGTGCCAGCAGTTCAGACAGAAAGAACACCGGGGAGCTGTTTTTT. Its translation: CASSSDRKNTGELFF.

J is TRBJ2-1 and V is TRBV23-1, with D possibly matching TRBD2 (6 bases). TRBV23-1 is flagged as an ORF with uncertain function. The CDR3 totals 14 residues. V was trimmed by 6 bases and J by 8 bases, leaving 17 bases between them. CDR3 sequence: CASRNHSGSDEQFF. The DNA for the CDR3 is TGCGCCAGCAGAAACCATAGCGGTAGTGATGAGCAGTTCTTC.

This clone has only one observation. The chain links TRBV6-1 to TRBJ1-5; D unclear. This CDR3 contains 13 residues. V was clipped by 0 bases and J by 3 bases, with 3 bases between them. Germline CDR1 is MNHNS and CDR2 is SASEGT. CDR3 DNA: TGTGCCAGCAGTGAAGCGCTCAATCAGCCCCAGCATTTT. This sequence encodes CASSEALNQPQHF.

The rearrangement joins TRBV18 to TRBJ2-7; 8 nucleotides match TRBD2. Germline CDR1 is KGHSH and CDR2 is LQKENI. V was clipped by 5 bases and J by 2 bases; unmatched bases: 8. This CDR3 contains 15 residues. CDR3 loop: CASSASGTRTYEQYF. In nucleotides, the CDR3 is TGTGCCAGCTCAGCCTCCGGGACTAGGACCTACGAGCAGTACTTC.

The rearrangement joins TRBV11-2 to TRBJ2-1; D possibly corresponds to TRBD2 (6 bases). CDR1 SGHAT and CDR2 FQNNGV come from the germline V gene. This CDR3 is 17 amino acids long. V dropped 3 bases and J dropped 8 bases, with 23 bases sitting between them. This chain's CDR3 is CASSFNIGAKGGDEQFF. DNA of the CDR3: TGTGCCAGCAGCTTCAATATCGGGGCGAAAGGAGGGGATGAGCAGTTCTTC.

A few counts support this clone. This rearrangement joins TRBV29-1 to TRBJ2-3; 10 bases line up with TRBD2. This CDR3 has 15 amino acids. Germline V lookup: CDR1 SQVTM, CDR2 ANQGSEA. The junction had 9 bases not matched to a gene; V was cut back by 4 bases and J by 5 bases. This CDR3 is CSVGISGGREDTQYF. The CDR3 DNA follows: TGCAGCGTTGGTATTAGCGGGGGGCGAGAAGATACGCAGTATTTT.

The gene calls are TRBV13 and TRBJ2-1, with D maybe TRBD2 (6 bases). The CDR3 runs to 12 residues. V was pared by 2 bases and J by 14 bases, with 13 bases between. Germline-derived CDR1 and CDR2 are PRHDT and FYEKMQ (reference sequence). CDR3 sequence reads: CASSLKPGEEFF. In DNA, the CDR3 is TGTGCCAGCAGCTTAAAGCCGGGGGAGGAGTTCTTC.

This clone has just one count. The chain couples TRBV30 to TRBJ1-4; a possible D gene is TRBD1 (5 bases). The germline CDR1 and CDR2 sequences are GTSNPN and SVGIG (reference sequence). The CDR3 is made up of 12 amino acids. V was clipped by 0 bases and J by 8 bases, with 7 bases between them. The CDR3 DNA sequence: TGTGCCTGGAGTGTTGGGACCGAAAAACTGTTTTTT. Translated: CAWSVGTEKLFF.

In this sample, this clone turned up a few times. The chain links TRBV6-5 to TRBJ2-7; D is tentatively TRBD1 or TRBD2 (5 bases each). This CDR3 comprises 15 residues. Germline CDR1 reads MNHEY; CDR2 reads SVGAGI. V gave up 1 base and J gave up 0 bases, with 10 bases separating them. The CDR3 DNA sequence: TGTGCCAGCAGTTACTATCCAGGGAGCTCCTACGAGCAGTACTTC. This sequence encodes CASSYYPGSSYEQYF.

V is TRBV29-1 and J is TRBJ1-5, with D unclear. Per germline, CDR1 SQVTM and CDR2 ANQGSEA. The CDR3 consists of 13 residues. V lost 6 bases and J lost 0, with 9 bases in between. CDR3 amino acids: CSVVTDSNQPQHF. In nucleotides, the CDR3 is TGCAGCGTAGTGACTGATAGCAATCAGCCCCAGCATTTT.

Only a few counts were recorded for this clone. The chain joins TRBV4-3 to TRBJ1-2, with 7 bases that match TRBD1. The V and J ends lost 0 bases and 8 bases, in that order; junction bases with no gene match: 9. The CDR3 runs 15 residues. CDR1 is LGHNA, CDR2 YSLEER, per germline. The CDR3 nucleotides read TGCGCCAGCAGCCAAGATCGGGAAGGGGGCCGGGGCTACACCTTC. Translated, it gives CASSQDREGGRGYTF.